The clone carrying this T cell receptor (beta chain) was seen a handful of times. As yet, its antigen is unknown. The data stem from a study of beta chain features in type 1 diabetes. Whole-study findings and limits: The naive, central memory and Treg TCRB repertoires of patients appeared to be more similar to one another than those of healthy donors. There was a moderate but significant shortening of TCRB CDR3s in all four CD4+ subsets of Type 1 diabetes patients.

Donors contributed one heparinised blood draw apiece, averaging around 120 mL. Via CD45RO/CCR7/CD25/CD127/CD95/CD27, cells of the CD4+ naive, central memory, regulatory and stem cell-like memory subsets were sorted. V lost 1 base and J lost 4, with 11 bases in between. CDR3 size: 16 residues. The germline V gene encodes CDR1 MGHRA and CDR2 YSYEKL. Reverse transcribing all isolated RNA meant expressed TCRB transcripts were sequenced. Some clones are missing from TCRdb's copy, which holds only in-frame ones; the method was immunoSEQ multiplex PCR. The sample lists some 240,000 clones, 15% to 20% occurring once.

The sequencing input was naive CD4+ T cells from blood. The TCR sequence derives from a man aged 25-45 years with type 1 diabetes. The V gene is TRBV4-1, the J gene TRBJ2-6, with D perhaps being TRBD1 or TRBD2 (6 bases each). CDR3 nucleotides: TGCGCCAGCAGCCAAGTTGGGGGGCCCGGGGCCAACGTCCTGACTTTC. This translates into CASSQVGGPGANVLTF.